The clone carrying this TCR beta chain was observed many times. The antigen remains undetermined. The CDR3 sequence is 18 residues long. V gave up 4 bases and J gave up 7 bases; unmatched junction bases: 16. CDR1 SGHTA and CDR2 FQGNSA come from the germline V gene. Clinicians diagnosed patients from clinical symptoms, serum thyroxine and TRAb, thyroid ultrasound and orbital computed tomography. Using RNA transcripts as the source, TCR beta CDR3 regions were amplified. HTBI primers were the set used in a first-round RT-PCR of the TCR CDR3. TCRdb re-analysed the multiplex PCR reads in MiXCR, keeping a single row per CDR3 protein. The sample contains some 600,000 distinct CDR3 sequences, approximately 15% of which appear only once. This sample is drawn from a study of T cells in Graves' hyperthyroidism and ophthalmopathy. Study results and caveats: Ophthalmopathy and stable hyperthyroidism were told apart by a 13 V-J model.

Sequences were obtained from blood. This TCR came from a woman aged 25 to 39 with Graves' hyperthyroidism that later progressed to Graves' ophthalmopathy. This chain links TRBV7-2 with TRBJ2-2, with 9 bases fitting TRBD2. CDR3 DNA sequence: TGTGCCAGCAGCTACCCCGTCGTTAGCGGGAGAGGGGTCGGGGAGCTGTTTTTT. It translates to CASSYPVVSGRGVGELFF.